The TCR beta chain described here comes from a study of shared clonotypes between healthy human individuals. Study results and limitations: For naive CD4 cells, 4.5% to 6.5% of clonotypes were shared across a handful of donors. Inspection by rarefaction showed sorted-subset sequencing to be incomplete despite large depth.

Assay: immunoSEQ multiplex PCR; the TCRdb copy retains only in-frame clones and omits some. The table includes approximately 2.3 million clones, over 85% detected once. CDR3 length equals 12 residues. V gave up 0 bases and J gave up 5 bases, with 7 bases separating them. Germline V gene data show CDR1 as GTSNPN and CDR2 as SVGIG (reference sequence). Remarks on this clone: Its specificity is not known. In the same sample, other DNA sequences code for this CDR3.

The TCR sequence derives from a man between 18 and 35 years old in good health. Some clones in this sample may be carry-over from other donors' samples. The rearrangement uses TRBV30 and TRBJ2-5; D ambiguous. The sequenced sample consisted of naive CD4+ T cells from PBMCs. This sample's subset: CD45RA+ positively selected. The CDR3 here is CAWSVSRETQYF. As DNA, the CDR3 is TGTGCCTGGAGTGTGTCGCGGGAGACCCAGTACTTC.